The rows below give T cell receptor beta chains drawn from one sample of a study of PD-L1 blockade in urothelial cancer. Assay: immunoSEQ multiplex PCR; the TCRdb copy retains only in-frame clones and omits some. The table includes about 100,000 clones, around 85% detected once. This specimen consisted of PBMCs, obtained around atezolizumab (anti-PD-L1) treatment. These receptors all stem from a man aged 45-60 years with urothelial cancer. Each CDR3 is given with its conserved first and last residue. A D gene is named only where the DNA matches it firmly. Only some rows state a clone size, as once, few, many or a class for expanded clones.

TRBV28,once,17,TRBJ2-6,TRBD1,TGTGCCAGCAGCTCGGGGACAGGCCTCTCTGGGGCCAACGTCCTGACTTTC,CASSSGTGLSGANVLTF
TRBV6-4,.,14,TRBJ2-3,TRBD2,TGTGCCAGCAGTATGACTAGCGGGGCAGATACGCAGTATTTT,CASSMTSGADTQYF
TRBV19,.,14,TRBJ1-2,TRBD1,TGTGCCAGTAGTCCTCGACAGGGCTTCGGTGGCTACACCTTC,CASSPRQGFGGYTF
TRBV2,.,12,TRBJ1-2,.,TGTACCAGCAGTGACAAAAACTATGGCTACACCTTC,CTSSDKNYGYTF
TRBV7-6,few,14,TRBJ1-1,.,TGTGCCAGCAGCTTAGCGGGGAAGGGGACTGAAGCTTTCTTT,CASSLAGKGTEAFF
TRBV11-2,.,15,TRBJ2-7,TRBD1,TGTGCCAGCAGCTTAGCGCCGGGACAGGCTTACGAGCAGTACTTC,CASSLAPGQAYEQYF
TRBV20-1,.,11,TRBJ1-1,.,TGCAGTGCCCAGGGGAACACTGAAGCTTTCTTT,CSAQGNTEAFF
TRBV5-4,.,15,TRBJ2-5,TRBD2,TGTGCCAGCAGCTCCCTGGATAGCGGGAAAGAGACCCAGTACTTC,CASSSLDSGKETQYF
TRBV15,few,16,TRBJ2-7,TRBD2,TGTGCCACCAGCTCAGTGATGTGGGGGGGCTCCTACGAGCAGTACTTC,CATSSVMWGGSYEQYF
TRBV20-1,.,11,TRBJ2-1,TRBD1,TGCAGTGCTCGTAAAGACAGGGGTGAGTTCTTC,CSARKDRGEFF
TRBV5-4,.,14,TRBJ2-7,TRBD1,TGTGCCAGCAGCTTGAACAGGGGGTTCTGGGAGCAGTACTTC,CASSLNRGFWEQYF
TRBV7-2,.,16,TRBJ2-3,TRBD2,TGTGCCAGCAGCCCCAGGACTAGCGGGACCACAGATACGCAGTATTTT,CASSPRTSGTTDTQYF
TRBV28,.,15,TRBJ2-2,.,TGTGCCAGCAGTTTACTGCGCCCGGGCACCGGGGAGCTGTTTTTT,CASSLLRPGTGELFF
TRBV28,.,12,TRBJ2-7,.,TGTGCCAGCAGGGCCCAGGGATACGAGCAGTACTTC,CASRAQGYEQYF
TRBV4-2,.,17,TRBJ1-5,TRBD1,TGTGCCAGCAGCCAAGCAGGACAGGGAAGCCCTAATCAGCCCCAGCATTTT,CASSQAGQGSPNQPQHF
TRBV6-4,.,15,TRBJ2-1,TRBD2,TGTGCCAGCAGTGGGGGGGCTAGCGGGAGCGATGAGCAGTTCTTC,CASSGGASGSDEQFF
TRBV2,.,19,TRBJ1-5,TRBD1,TGTGCCAGCAGTGAATCTCCCCCGGGACAGGGGTACGGCAATCAGCCCCAGCATTTT,CASSESPPGQGYGNQPQHF
TRBV30,.,14,TRBJ1-3,.,TGTGCCTGGAGTGGCGGGGACGACGGAAACACCATATATTTT,CAWSGGDDGNTIYF
TRBV28,.,15,TRBJ2-7,TRBD1,TGTGCCAGCAGTTTATACGGACAGGGTTCCTACGAGCAGTACTTC,CASSLYGQGSYEQYF
TRBV5-4,.,17,TRBJ2-3,TRBD2,TGTGCCAGCAGCTTGGGGTCTAGCGGGAGGCGGGCAGATACGCAGTATTTT,CASSLGSSGRRADTQYF
TRBV5-1,.,16,TRBJ2-7,.,TGCGCCAGCAGCTTGAAGGACTCAGGACTCTCCTACGAGCAGTACTTC,CASSLKDSGLSYEQYF
TRBV30,once,13,TRBJ1-6,.,TGTGCCGGCCGTGACTCCTATAATTCACCCCTCCACTTT,CAGRDSYNSPLHF
TRBV5-4,.,15,TRBJ1-6,.,TGTGCCAGCAGCTTAGCAGGGGTGAAGAATTCACCCCTCCACTTT,CASSLAGVKNSPLHF
TRBV15,.,20,TRBJ2-2,TRBD2,TGTGCCACCAGCAGAAAATTTCCCGGGACTAGCGGGAGGAGGGCCGGGGAGCTGTTTTTT,CATSRKFPGTSGRRAGELFF
TRBV2,.,16,TRBJ2-5,TRBD2,TGTGCCAGCAGGGCCAGCGGGAGGGAAGGCGGAGAGACCCAGTACTTC,CASRASGREGGETQYF
TRBV6-4,.,15,TRBJ2-3,TRBD2,TGTGCCAGCAGTCCTAGCGGGAGAAGTACAGATACGCAGTATTTT,CASSPSGRSTDTQYF
TRBV7-2,.,15,TRBJ1-5,TRBD1,TGTGCCAGCAGCTTCGACAGGGGGCGGATGATGACCCAGCATTTT,CASSFDRGRMMTQHF
TRBV28,.,12,TRBJ2-3,TRBD1,TGTGCCAGCAGGACAGGGCCCGATACGCAGTATTTT,CASRTGPDTQYF
TRBV18,few,16,TRBJ2-7,.,TGTGCCAGCTCACCACCTCGGGAGCGGGTAGGGTACGAGCAGTACTTC,CASSPPRERVGYEQYF
TRBV4-2,.,16,TRBJ2-3,TRBD2,TGTGCCAGCAGCCAAGGAAGTAGCGGGAGCACAGATACGCAGTATTTT,CASSQGSSGSTDTQYF
TRBV7-9,.,15,TRBJ2-7,TRBD2,TGTGCCAGCAGCGGACTAGCGGGGTCCTCCTACGAGCAGTACTTC,CASSGLAGSSYEQYF
TRBV9,.,15,TRBJ1-1,.,TGTGCCAGCAGCGTAGGCCAGGGGCTGAACACTGAAGCTTTCTTT,CASSVGQGLNTEAFF
TRBV7-8,.,14,TRBJ2-7,.,TGTGCCAGCAGCTTGGGCATTCCGACCTACGAGCAGTACTTC,CASSLGIPTYEQYF
TRBV29-1,once,14,TRBJ2-7,TRBD1,TGCAGCGTTGTCCCGGGACAGGGTACCTACGAGCAGTACTTC,CSVVPGQGTYEQYF